Each of the 8 T cell receptor beta chains below was sequenced from the same sample in a study of blood T cell repertoires in COVID-19. Only in-frame clones appear in the TCRdb table, and some are missing; sequencing was by immunoSEQ multiplex PCR. The table shows some 150,000 clones, with more than 70% occurring only once. Sequencing was performed on PBMCs or T cells enriched from blood (not recorded which). The receptors were gathered from a woman aged 45-65 years in a cohort exposed to, infected with or recovered from COVID-19 (not recorded which).

The chain joins TRBV2 to TRBJ1-1; TRBD1 agrees at 8 bases. From germline, CDR1 is SNHLY and CDR2 FYNNEI. CDR3 length: 14 residues. Trimming at V came to 6 bases and at J to 4 bases, leaving 7 bases not matched to a gene. The CDR3 DNA sequence: TGTGCCAGCAGAGGACAGGGAGGAGGCACTGAAGCTTTCTTT. Protein product: CASRGQGGGTEAFF.

V is TRBV27 and J is TRBJ1-2; the D gene is possibly TRBD1 (5 bases). Germline assignment: CDR1 MNHEY and CDR2 SMNVEV (reference sequence). This CDR3 comprises 14 residues. The ends were cut back, 5 bases at V and 5 bases at J, with 15 bases in the middle. The DNA for the CDR3 is TGTGCCAGCAGTGAGCAGGGCCGTTGGTATGGCTACACCTTC. Its translation: CASSEQGRWYGYTF.

This chain uses TRBV9 with TRBJ2-1; 7 bases match TRBD2. This CDR3 comprises 15 residues. Germline assignment: CDR1 SGDLS and CDR2 YYNGEE. V shed 0 bases and J 3 bases; nucleotides not matched to a gene: 3. CDR3 loop: CASSVVGGSYNEQFF. In DNA form, the CDR3 reads TGTGCCAGCAGCGTAGTGGGAGGGAGCTACAATGAGCAGTTCTTC.

The V call is TRBV5-6, the J call TRBJ1-1; a weak D match, TRBD1 (5 bases). CDR1 and CDR2 from the germline V gene are SGHDT and YYEEEE. Trimming took off 2 bases at V and 3 bases at J, with 8 bases between the two ends. This CDR3 comprises 13 residues. The DNA for the CDR3 is TGTGCCAGCAGCTTTGGGGCGGACACTGAAGCTTTCTTT. Translated, it gives CASSFGADTEAFF.

The chain has TRBV7-3 and TRBJ2-3; TRBD2 is a possible D gene (6 bases). Germline V gene data show CDR1 as SGHTA and CDR2 as FQGTGA. The CDR3 is 17 amino acids. Trimming removed 1 base at V and 6 bases at J, with 20 bases between. The CDR3 is CASSLKGPGGLSDTQYF. The DNA for the CDR3 is TGTGCCAGCAGCTTAAAAGGTCCCGGGGGTTTGTCGGATACGCAGTATTTT. Full variable domain (remainder filled in from reference TRBV7-3 and TRBJ2-3): GAGVSQTPSNKVTEKGKYVELRCDPISGHTALYWYRQSLGQGPEFLIYFQGTGAADDSGLPNDRFFAVRPEGSVSTLKIQRTERGDSAVYLCASSLKGPGGLSDTQYFGPGTRLTVL.

This sequence joins TRBV7-2 and TRBJ2-5, with 8 nucleotides matching TRBD2. The CDR3 loop spans 13 amino acids. Germline loops: CDR1 SGHTA, CDR2 FQGNSA. With V trimmed by 5 bases and J by 7 bases, 6 bases remained unmatched. The CDR3 sequence: CASSSDGGATQYF. CDR3 sequence (DNA): TGTGCCAGCAGCAGCGACGGGGGGGCGACCCAGTACTTC.

The chain combines TRBV3-1 (or the pseudogene TRBV3-2) with TRBJ1-2; 9 bases map to TRBD1. V lost 0 bases and J lost 4; bases outside the gene matches: 3. Germline V gives CDR1 LGHDT, CDR2 YNNKEL (reference sequence). This CDR3 has 15 residues. CDR3 region: CASSQDGQGLYGYTF. The CDR3 DNA follows: TGTGCCAGCAGCCAAGACGGACAGGGGCTCTATGGCTACACCTTC.

This rearrangement joins TRBV21-1 to TRBJ1-5; the tabulated D call, TRBD1, remains unverified against the DNA. TRBV21-1 is classified as a pseudogene. This CDR3 spans 16 amino acids. CDR3 nucleotide sequence: TGTGCCAGCAGCAATTCGACAGAATATAGCAATCAGCCCCAGCATTTT. Residues: CASSNSTEYSNQPQHF.